This is a list of T cell receptor beta chains from one sample in a study of shared clonotypes between healthy human individuals. Data came from immunoSEQ multiplex PCR; TCRdb stores just in-frame clones and leaves some out. The data hold roughly 2.5 million clones, with more than 80% observed a single time. The material sequenced was naive CD4+ T cells sorted from blood. Receptors were obtained from a man aged 18-30 years in good health. Both conserved end residues are part of each CDR3. The D gene is left open where the match is weak. Part of the rows lack a size; the others show once, few, many or a class for expanded clones.

len: 13
d_gene: NA
j_gene: TRBJ2-7
v_gene: TRBV2
abundance: NA
CDR3aa: CASSPNQGNEQYF
CDR3nt: TGTGCCAGCAGCCCTAATCAAGGAAACGAGCAGTACTTC

len: 11
d_gene: NA
j_gene: TRBJ1-5
v_gene: TRBV19
abundance: NA
CDR3aa: CASSINGPQHF
CDR3nt: TGTGCCAGTAGTATCAACGGGCCCCAGCATTTT

len: 14
d_gene: TRBD1
j_gene: TRBJ2-2
v_gene: TRBV7-3
abundance: NA
CDR3aa: CASTPGQGTGELFF
CDR3nt: TGTGCCAGCACACCGGGACAGGGGACCGGGGAGCTGTTTTTT

len: 14
d_gene: NA
j_gene: TRBJ1-2
v_gene: TRBV10-3
abundance: NA
CDR3aa: CAISREGANYGYTF
CDR3nt: TGTGCCATCAGCAGGGAAGGGGCTAACTATGGCTACACCTTC

len: 16
d_gene: NA
j_gene: TRBJ1-1
v_gene: TRBV5-4
abundance: NA
CDR3aa: CASSLVGGKRNTEAFF
CDR3nt: TGTGCCAGCAGCTTGGTGGGGGGGAAGCGGAACACTGAAGCTTTCTTT

len: 14
d_gene: NA
j_gene: TRBJ1-6
v_gene: TRBV13
abundance: NA
CDR3aa: CASSWAGANSPLHF
CDR3nt: TGTGCCAGCAGCTGGGCGGGGGCGAATTCACCCCTCCACTTT

len: 16
d_gene: TRBD2
j_gene: TRBJ2-2
v_gene: TRBV7-2
abundance: NA
CDR3aa: CASSFRTSGWTGELFF
CDR3nt: TGTGCCAGCAGCTTCAGGACTAGCGGTTGGACCGGGGAGCTGTTTTTT

len: 14
d_gene: TRBD2
j_gene: TRBJ2-7
v_gene: TRBV7-8
abundance: NA
CDR3aa: CASSYWTSGNEQYF
CDR3nt: TGTGCCAGCAGCTACTGGACTAGCGGGAACGAGCAGTACTTC

len: 12
d_gene: NA
j_gene: TRBJ2-7
v_gene: TRBV6-1
abundance: NA
CDR3aa: CASRPRAYEQYF
CDR3nt: TGTGCCAGCAGGCCAAGGGCCTACGAGCAGTACTTC

len: 14
d_gene: TRBD1
j_gene: TRBJ2-3
v_gene: TRBV5-8
abundance: once
CDR3aa: CASSGGQFTDTQYF
CDR3nt: TGTGCCAGCAGCGGGGGACAGTTCACAGATACGCAGTATTTT

len: 13
d_gene: NA
j_gene: TRBJ2-2
v_gene: TRBV5-1
abundance: NA
CDR3aa: CASSFGESGELFF
CDR3nt: TGCGCCAGCAGCTTCGGGGAATCCGGGGAGCTGTTTTTT

len: 14
d_gene: NA
j_gene: TRBJ1-3
v_gene: TRBV19
abundance: NA
CDR3aa: CASTTEPLANTIYF
CDR3nt: TGTGCCAGTACCACGGAACCTCTAGCAAACACCATATATTTT

len: 16
d_gene: NA
j_gene: TRBJ1-6
v_gene: TRBV7-2
abundance: NA
CDR3aa: CASSLGQTTYNSPLHF
CDR3nt: TGTGCCAGCAGCTTAGGGCAGACCACCTATAATTCACCCCTCCACTTT

len: 15
d_gene: TRBD2
j_gene: TRBJ2-3
v_gene: TRBV11-2
abundance: NA
CDR3aa: CASSLTSGSTDTQYF
CDR3nt: TGTGCCAGCAGCTTAACTAGCGGGAGCACAGATACGCAGTATTTT

len: 15
d_gene: NA
j_gene: TRBJ1-5
v_gene: TRBV11-3
abundance: NA
CDR3aa: CASSLGRGATRPQHF
CDR3nt: TGTGCCAGCAGCTTAGGCCGGGGGGCGACCCGGCCCCAGCATTTT

len: 13
d_gene: TRBD1
j_gene: TRBJ1-1
v_gene: TRBV10-3
abundance: NA
CDR3aa: CALSDRAGTEAFF
CDR3nt: TGTGCCCTTTCGGACAGGGCGGGAACTGAAGCTTTCTTT

len: 15
d_gene: NA
j_gene: TRBJ2-1
v_gene: TRBV2
abundance: NA
CDR3aa: CASSGERTTYNEQFF
CDR3nt: TGTGCCAGCAGTGGTGAGCGGACTACCTACAATGAGCAGTTCTTC

len: 15
d_gene: NA
j_gene: TRBJ2-1
v_gene: TRBV15
abundance: NA
CDR3aa: CATSRDSDSYNEQFF
CDR3nt: TGTGCCACCAGCAGAGATTCAGACTCCTACAATGAGCAGTTCTTC

len: 13
d_gene: NA
j_gene: TRBJ1-3
v_gene: TRBV11-2
abundance: NA
CDR3aa: CASTNVGGNTIYF
CDR3nt: TGTGCCAGCACGAACGTCGGGGGAAACACCATATATTTT

len: 10
d_gene: NA
j_gene: TRBJ2-1
v_gene: TRBV20-1
abundance: NA
CDR3aa: CSASRSEQFF
CDR3nt: TGCAGTGCCTCGCGGAGTGAGCAGTTCTTC

len: 13
d_gene: NA
j_gene: TRBJ2-1
v_gene: TRBV30
abundance: NA
CDR3aa: CAWRGGSYNEQFF
CDR3nt: TGTGCCTGGAGGGGGGGCTCCTACAATGAGCAGTTCTTC

len: 14
d_gene: NA
j_gene: TRBJ1-3
v_gene: TRBV7-2
abundance: NA
CDR3aa: CASSLAGAGNTIYF
CDR3nt: TGTGCCAGCAGCTTGGCAGGGGCAGGAAACACCATATATTTT

len: 15
d_gene: NA
j_gene: TRBJ1-4
v_gene: TRBV5-6
abundance: NA
CDR3aa: CASSLVGSTNEKLFF
CDR3nt: TGTGCCAGCAGCTTGGTCGGTAGCACTAATGAAAAACTGTTTTTT

len: 17
d_gene: TRBD1
j_gene: TRBJ1-1
v_gene: TRBV5-1
abundance: NA
CDR3aa: CASSAGGLTGGNTEAFF
CDR3nt: TGCGCCAGCAGCGCGGGCGGGTTGACAGGGGGCAACACTGAAGCTTTCTTT

len: 17
d_gene: NA
j_gene: TRBJ1-2
v_gene: TRBV28
abundance: once
CDR3aa: CASSLNPGRGASYGYTF
CDR3nt: TGTGCCAGCAGTTTAAACCCCGGGCGGGGGGCCAGCTATGGCTACACCTTC

len: 13
d_gene: NA
j_gene: TRBJ2-2
v_gene: TRBV11-2
abundance: NA
CDR3aa: CASSPINTGELFF
CDR3nt: TGTGCCAGCAGCCCCATCAACACCGGGGAGCTGTTTTTT

len: 20
d_gene: TRBD1
j_gene: TRBJ2-5
v_gene: TRBV7-8
abundance: NA
CDR3aa: CASSLRRGTDRGRLQETQYF
CDR3nt: TGTGCCAGCAGCCTTAGGCGGGGAACCGACAGGGGGCGGTTGCAAGAGACCCAGTACTTC

len: 15
d_gene: NA
j_gene: TRBJ2-1
v_gene: TRBV10-3
abundance: once
CDR3aa: CAISGSQSSYNEQFF
CDR3nt: TGTGCCATCAGTGGAAGCCAGAGCTCCTACAATGAGCAGTTCTTC

len: 15
d_gene: TRBD1
j_gene: TRBJ1-6
v_gene: TRBV4-1
abundance: few
CDR3aa: CASSQGDRDYSPLHF
CDR3nt: TGCGCCAGCAGCCAGGGCGACAGGGATTATTCACCCCTCCACTTT

len: 17
d_gene: NA
j_gene: TRBJ1-5
v_gene: TRBV7-2
abundance: NA
CDR3aa: CASSFESLGLDNQPQHF
CDR3nt: TGTGCCAGCAGCTTTGAAAGTCTGGGGCTGGACAATCAGCCCCAGCATTTT

len: 16
d_gene: TRBD2
j_gene: TRBJ2-1
v_gene: TRBV2
abundance: NA
CDR3aa: CASSESLAEFYNEQFF
CDR3nt: TGTGCCAGCAGTGAAAGTCTAGCGGAATTCTACAATGAGCAGTTCTTC

len: 16
d_gene: TRBD1
j_gene: TRBJ1-1
v_gene: TRBV28
abundance: few
CDR3aa: CASSNRQGSVSTEAFF
CDR3nt: TGTGCCAGCAGTAACCGACAGGGGAGCGTGAGCACTGAAGCTTTCTTT

len: 15
d_gene: NA
j_gene: TRBJ1-6
v_gene: TRBV7-2
abundance: NA
CDR3aa: CASSLGGVGNSPLHF
CDR3nt: TGTGCCAGCAGCTTAGGGGGGGTTGGTAATTCACCCCTCCACTTT

len: 12
d_gene: NA
j_gene: TRBJ2-3
v_gene: TRBV5-1
abundance: NA
CDR3aa: CASSLGVDTQYF
CDR3nt: TGCGCCAGCAGCTTGGGGGTAGATACGCAGTATTTT

len: 17
d_gene: TRBD2
j_gene: TRBJ2-3
v_gene: TRBV4-1
abundance: once
CDR3aa: CASSQEGAGGRLDTQYF
CDR3nt: TGCGCCAGCAGCCAAGAGGGCGCGGGGGGCAGGTTAGATACGCAGTATTTT

len: 17
d_gene: NA
j_gene: TRBJ2-6
v_gene: TRBV5-1
abundance: NA
CDR3aa: CASSLAGGISGANVLTF
CDR3nt: TGCGCCAGCAGCTTGGCCGGTGGGATCTCTGGGGCCAACGTCCTGACTTTC

len: 15
d_gene: TRBD1
j_gene: TRBJ1-6
v_gene: TRBV30
abundance: NA
CDR3aa: CAWSLGGKNNSPLHF
CDR3nt: TGTGCCTGGAGTCTAGGGGGCAAGAATAATTCACCCCTCCACTTT

len: 17
d_gene: TRBD2
j_gene: TRBJ2-3
v_gene: TRBV5-4
abundance: NA
CDR3aa: CASSSAAGGPLPDTQYF
CDR3nt: TGTGCCAGCAGCTCGGCGGCGGGGGGGCCTCTACCAGATACGCAGTATTTT

len: 15
d_gene: TRBD1
j_gene: TRBJ1-4
v_gene: TRBV6-6
abundance: NA
CDR3aa: CASSRDRVFNEKLFF
CDR3nt: TGTGCCAGCAGTCGTGACAGGGTCTTTAATGAAAAACTGTTTTTT

len: 16
d_gene: TRBD2
j_gene: TRBJ2-7
v_gene: TRBV5-1
abundance: NA
CDR3aa: CASSLVLAGDFYEQYF
CDR3nt: TGCGCCAGCAGCTTGGTGCTAGCGGGAGATTTCTACGAGCAGTACTTC

len: 16
d_gene: NA
j_gene: TRBJ1-4
v_gene: TRBV4-2
abundance: NA
CDR3aa: CASSPGGTATNEKLFF
CDR3nt: TGTGCCAGCAGCCCCGGAGGTACCGCAACTAATGAAAAACTGTTTTTT

len: 14
d_gene: NA
j_gene: TRBJ2-2
v_gene: TRBV6-5
abundance: NA
CDR3aa: CASSYFRDTGELFF
CDR3nt: TGTGCCAGCAGTTACTTCAGGGACACCGGGGAGCTGTTTTTT

len: 16
d_gene: NA
j_gene: TRBJ2-1
v_gene: TRBV5-6
abundance: NA
CDR3aa: CASSLLASSSYNEQFF
CDR3nt: TGTGCCAGCAGCTTGCTCGCGTCCAGCTCCTACAATGAGCAGTTCTTC

len: 14
d_gene: NA
j_gene: TRBJ1-6
v_gene: TRBV5-1
abundance: few
CDR3aa: CASSPAVWNSPLHF
CDR3nt: TGCGCCAGCAGCCCCGCGGTCTGGAATTCACCCCTCCACTTT

len: 15
d_gene: NA
j_gene: TRBJ1-5
v_gene: TRBV5-1
abundance: NA
CDR3aa: CASSLDSGSNQPQHF
CDR3nt: TGCGCCAGCAGCTTGGACAGCGGTAGCAATCAGCCCCAGCATTTT

len: 15
d_gene: NA
j_gene: TRBJ1-1
v_gene: TRBV4-3
abundance: few
CDR3aa: CASSQGGAVNTEAFF
CDR3nt: TGCGCCAGCAGCCAAGGAGGGGCAGTGAACACTGAAGCTTTCTTT

len: 15
d_gene: NA
j_gene: TRBJ1-1
v_gene: TRBV15
abundance: NA
CDR3aa: CATSREGRVYTEAFF
CDR3nt: TGTGCCACCAGCAGAGAGGGCAGGGTCTACACTGAAGCTTTCTTT

len: 14
d_gene: NA
j_gene: TRBJ2-7
v_gene: TRBV5-1
abundance: NA
CDR3aa: CASSLTAGQKEQYF
CDR3nt: TGCGCCAGCAGCTTGACGGCTGGGCAAAAAGAGCAGTACTTC

len: 14
d_gene: NA
j_gene: TRBJ2-7
v_gene: TRBV6-5
abundance: NA
CDR3aa: CASSPGTLPYEQYF
CDR3nt: TGTGCCAGCAGCCCCGGGACCTTGCCCTACGAGCAGTACTTC

len: 16
d_gene: TRBD1
j_gene: TRBJ1-1
v_gene: TRBV7-9
abundance: NA
CDR3aa: CASSRGTGGRNTEAFF
CDR3nt: TGTGCCAGCAGCCGCGGGACAGGGGGCAGGAACACTGAAGCTTTCTTT

len: 16
d_gene: TRBD1
j_gene: TRBJ2-7
v_gene: TRBV28
abundance: NA
CDR3aa: CASSDSGTGYPYEQYF
CDR3nt: TGTGCCAGCAGTGATTCCGGGACAGGGTATCCCTACGAGCAGTACTTC

len: 10
d_gene: NA
j_gene: TRBJ2-1
v_gene: TRBV7-9
abundance: once
CDR3aa: CASSSNEQFF
CDR3nt: TGTGCCAGCAGCTCCAATGAGCAGTTCTTC

len: 15
d_gene: TRBD1
j_gene: TRBJ2-7
v_gene: TRBV27
abundance: NA
CDR3aa: CASSLGSTGHYEQYF
CDR3nt: TGTGCCAGCAGTTTAGGGTCGACAGGGCACTACGAGCAGTACTTC

len: 11
d_gene: NA
j_gene: TRBJ2-7
v_gene: TRBV2
abundance: NA
CDR3aa: CASTYQFEQYF
CDR3nt: TGTGCCAGCACCTACCAGTTCGAGCAGTACTTC

len: 17
d_gene: TRBD1
j_gene: TRBJ2-1
v_gene: TRBV5-4
abundance: NA
CDR3aa: CASRIDPGTGAGNEQFF
CDR3nt: TGTGCCAGCAGGATTGACCCCGGGACAGGGGCAGGGAATGAGCAGTTCTTC

len: 12
d_gene: NA
j_gene: TRBJ1-2
v_gene: TRBV30
abundance: few
CDR3aa: CAWEGNFYGYTF
CDR3nt: TGTGCCTGGGAGGGGAATTTCTATGGCTACACCTTC

len: 15
d_gene: NA
j_gene: TRBJ2-1
v_gene: TRBV19
abundance: NA
CDR3aa: CASRTYHRDYNEQFF
CDR3nt: TGTGCCAGTAGAACCTATCACAGGGACTACAATGAGCAGTTCTTC

len: 12
d_gene: NA
j_gene: TRBJ2-7
v_gene: TRBV6-5
abundance: once
CDR3aa: CASAGRLQEQYF
CDR3nt: TGTGCCAGCGCCGGGAGACTCCAGGAGCAGTACTTC